This T cell receptor (beta chain) stems from a study of T-cell memory formation after mild COVID-19. Points from the study as a whole: Contracting clones from day 15 to 85 showed balanced CD4/CD8; later expanders favored CD4+. Most CD4+ clones that shrank were in CM and EM, while CD8+ ones turned up in EMRA. Cross-reactive memory appears to have joined, as suggested by some responding clones showing up in pre-infection memory.

TCRdb processed the 5' RACE reads anew with MiXCR; each CDR3 protein has one entry. The sample consists of about 210,000 distinct CDR3 sequences, roughly a tenth of them appearing once. CDR3 length: 13 residues. The V and J ends lost 8 bases and 1 base respectively, with 7 bases between them. CDR1 KGHDR and CDR2 SFDVKD come from the germline V gene. This clonotype has more than one count but fewer than ten. What it binds is unknown. This chain links TRBV24-1 with TRBJ2-2; tentatively, D is TRBD1 (5 bases). The origin of this receptor is a man between 18 and 29 years old who had mild COVID-19 (a few samples of this study predate the infection). Cell type and time point are not known. The sequencing sample was made of PBMCs or a T cell subset sorted from them (not recorded which). CDR3 nucleotide sequence: TGTGCCACCAAGCAGGGGAACACCGGGGAGCTGTTTTTT. Protein: CATKQGNTGELFF.